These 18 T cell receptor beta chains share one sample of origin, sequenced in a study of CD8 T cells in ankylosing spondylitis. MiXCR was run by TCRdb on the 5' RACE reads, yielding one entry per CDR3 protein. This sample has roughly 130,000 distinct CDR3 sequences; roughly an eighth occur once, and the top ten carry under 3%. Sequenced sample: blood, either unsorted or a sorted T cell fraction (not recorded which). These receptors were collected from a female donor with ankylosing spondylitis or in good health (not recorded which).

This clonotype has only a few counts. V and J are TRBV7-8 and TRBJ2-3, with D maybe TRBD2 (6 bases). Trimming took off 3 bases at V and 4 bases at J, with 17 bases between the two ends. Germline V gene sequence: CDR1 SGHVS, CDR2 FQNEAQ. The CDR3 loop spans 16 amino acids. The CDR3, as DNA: TGTGCCAGCAGCTTCGGGACTGGCGGAGCGGCAGATACGCAGTATTTT. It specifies CASSFGTGGAADTQYF.

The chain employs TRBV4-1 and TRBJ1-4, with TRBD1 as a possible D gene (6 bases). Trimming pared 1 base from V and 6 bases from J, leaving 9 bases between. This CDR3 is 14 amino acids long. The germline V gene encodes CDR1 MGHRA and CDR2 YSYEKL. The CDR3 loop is CASSQGRGDEKLFF. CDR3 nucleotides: TGCGCCAGCAGCCAAGGAAGGGGGGATGAAAAACTGTTTTTT.

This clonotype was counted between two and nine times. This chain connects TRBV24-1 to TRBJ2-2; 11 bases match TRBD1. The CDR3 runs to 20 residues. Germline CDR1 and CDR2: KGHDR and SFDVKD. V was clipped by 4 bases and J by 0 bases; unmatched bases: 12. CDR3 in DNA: TGTGCCACCAGTGACCGTACCGGGACAGGGGGAGGCTCGAACACCGGGGAGCTGTTTTTT. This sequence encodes CATSDRTGTGGGSNTGELFF.

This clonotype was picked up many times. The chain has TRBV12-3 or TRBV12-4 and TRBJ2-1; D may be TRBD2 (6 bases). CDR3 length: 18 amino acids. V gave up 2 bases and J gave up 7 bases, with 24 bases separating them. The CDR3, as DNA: TGTGCCAGCAGTTTAAGTTTTGGGGTAGCGGTACGTTGGAATGAGCAGTTCTTC. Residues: CASSLSFGVAVRWNEQFF.

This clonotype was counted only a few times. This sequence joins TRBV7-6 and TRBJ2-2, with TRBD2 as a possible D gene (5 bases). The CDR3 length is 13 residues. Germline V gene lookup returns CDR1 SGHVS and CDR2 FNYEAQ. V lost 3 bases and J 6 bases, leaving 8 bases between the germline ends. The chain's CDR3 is CASSLVLAGELFF. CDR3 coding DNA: TGTGCCAGCAGCTTGGTACTAGCCGGGGAGCTGTTTTTT.

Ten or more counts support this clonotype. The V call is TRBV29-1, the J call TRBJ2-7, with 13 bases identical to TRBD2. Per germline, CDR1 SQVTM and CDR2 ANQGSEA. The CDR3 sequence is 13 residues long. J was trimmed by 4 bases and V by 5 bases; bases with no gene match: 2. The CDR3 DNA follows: TGCAGCGTTCGGACTAGCGGGGGTTACGAGCAGTACTTC. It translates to CSVRTSGGYEQYF.

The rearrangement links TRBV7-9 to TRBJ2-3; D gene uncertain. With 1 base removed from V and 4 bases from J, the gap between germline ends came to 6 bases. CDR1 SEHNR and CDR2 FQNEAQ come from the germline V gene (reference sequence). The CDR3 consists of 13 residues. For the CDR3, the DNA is TGTGCCAGCAGCTTAGTGAATGCAGATACGCAGTATTTT. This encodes CASSLVNADTQYF. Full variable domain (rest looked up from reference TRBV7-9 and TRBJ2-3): DTGVSQNPRHKITKRGQNVTFRCDPISEHNRLYWYRQTLGQGPEFLTYFQNEAQLEKSRLLSDRFSAERPKGSFSTLEIQRTEQGDSAMYLCASSLVNADTQYFGPGTRLTVL.

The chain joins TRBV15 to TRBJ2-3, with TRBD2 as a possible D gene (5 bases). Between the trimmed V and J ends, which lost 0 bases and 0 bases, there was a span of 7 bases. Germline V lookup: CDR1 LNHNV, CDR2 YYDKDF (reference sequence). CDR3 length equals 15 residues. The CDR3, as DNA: TGTGCCACCAGCAGAGATCGGGGTAGCACAGATACGCAGTATTTT. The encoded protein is CATSRDRGSTDTQYF.

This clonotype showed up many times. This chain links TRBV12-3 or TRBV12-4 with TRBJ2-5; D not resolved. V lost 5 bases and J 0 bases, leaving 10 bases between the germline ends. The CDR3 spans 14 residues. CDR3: CASSLVGYQETQYF. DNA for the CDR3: TGTGCCAGCAGTCTCGTGGGGTACCAAGAGACCCAGTACTTC.

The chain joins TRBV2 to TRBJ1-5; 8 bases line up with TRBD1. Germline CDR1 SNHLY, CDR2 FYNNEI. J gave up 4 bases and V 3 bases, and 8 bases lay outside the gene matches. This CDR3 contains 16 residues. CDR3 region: CASSEPQGARNQPQHF. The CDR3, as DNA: TGTGCCAGCAGTGAGCCTCAGGGGGCGAGAAATCAGCCCCAGCATTTT.

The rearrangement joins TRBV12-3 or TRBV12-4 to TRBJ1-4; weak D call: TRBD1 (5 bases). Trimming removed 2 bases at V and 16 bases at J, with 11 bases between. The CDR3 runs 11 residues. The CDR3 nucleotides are TGTGCCAGCAGTTTAACGGACAATGGGTTTTTT. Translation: CASSLTDNGFF.

The CDR3 DNA reads TGCGCCAGCCGGATACAGGAGAACACTGAAGCTTTCTTT. Protein sequence: CASRIQENTEAFF. The chain combines TRBV5-1 with TRBJ1-1; TRBD1 might be the D (5 bases). The CDR3 runs 13 residues. Trimming pared 7 bases from V and 1 base from J, leaving 11 bases between. CDR1 and CDR2 from the germline V gene are SGHRS and YFSETQ.

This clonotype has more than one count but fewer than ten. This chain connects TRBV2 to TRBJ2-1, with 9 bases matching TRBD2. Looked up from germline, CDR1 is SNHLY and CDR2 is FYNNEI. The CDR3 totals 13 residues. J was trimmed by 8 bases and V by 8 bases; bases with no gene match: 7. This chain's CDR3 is CASARLAVDEQFF. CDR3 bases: TGTGCCAGCGCACGACTAGCGGTCGATGAGCAGTTCTTC.

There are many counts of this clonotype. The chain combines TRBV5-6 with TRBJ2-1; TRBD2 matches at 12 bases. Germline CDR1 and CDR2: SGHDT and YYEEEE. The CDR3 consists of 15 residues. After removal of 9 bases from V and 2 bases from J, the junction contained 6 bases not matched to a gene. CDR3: CATQTSGRPYNEQFF. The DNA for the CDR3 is TGTGCCACCCAGACTAGCGGGAGACCCTACAATGAGCAGTTCTTC. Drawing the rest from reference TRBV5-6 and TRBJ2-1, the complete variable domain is DAGVTQSPTHLIKTRGQQVTLRCSPKSGHDTVSWYQQALGQGPQFIFQYYEEEERQRGNFPDRFSGHQFPNYSSELNVNALLLGDSALYLCATQTSGRPYNEQFFGPGTRLTVL.

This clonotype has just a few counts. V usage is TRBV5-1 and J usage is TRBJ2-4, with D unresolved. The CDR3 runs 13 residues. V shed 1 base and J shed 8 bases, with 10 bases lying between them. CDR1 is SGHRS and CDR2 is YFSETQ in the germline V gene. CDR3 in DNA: TGCGCCAGCAGCTTGACGGCCGAGGACATTCAGTACTTC. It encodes CASSLTAEDIQYF. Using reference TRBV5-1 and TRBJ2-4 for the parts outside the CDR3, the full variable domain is KAGVTQTPRYLIKTRGQQVTLSCSPISGHRSVSWYQQTPGQGLQFLFEYFSETQRNKGNFPGRFSGRQFSNSRSEMNVSTLELGDSALYLCASSLTAEDIQYFGAGTRLSVL.

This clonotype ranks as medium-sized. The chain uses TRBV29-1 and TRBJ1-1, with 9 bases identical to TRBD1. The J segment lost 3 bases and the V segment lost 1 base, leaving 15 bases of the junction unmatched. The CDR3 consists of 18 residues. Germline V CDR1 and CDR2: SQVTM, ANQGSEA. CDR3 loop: CSVEGGLGDRVLDTEAFF. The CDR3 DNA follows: TGCAGCGTTGAAGGGGGTCTAGGGGACAGGGTTTTGGACACTGAAGCTTTCTTT.

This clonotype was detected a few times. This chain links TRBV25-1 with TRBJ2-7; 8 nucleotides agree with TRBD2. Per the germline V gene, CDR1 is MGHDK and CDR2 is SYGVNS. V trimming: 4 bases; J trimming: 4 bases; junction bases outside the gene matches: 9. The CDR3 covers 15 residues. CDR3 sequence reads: CASSAGREGRYEQYF. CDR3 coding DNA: TGTGCCAGCAGTGCTGGTCGGGAGGGCCGGTACGAGCAGTACTTC.

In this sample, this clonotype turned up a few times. CDR3 DNA sequence: TGTGCCAGCAGCTACCGCGGTATCGGGACTACAAACATTCAGTACTTC. The encoded protein is CASSYRGIGTTNIQYF. The chain is built from TRBV5-5 and TRBJ2-4; 7 nucleotides line up with TRBD2. CDR3 length equals 16 residues. V was pared by 3 bases and J by 6 bases, with 12 bases of the junction left unmatched. Germline CDR1 is SGHKS and CDR2 is YYEKEE (reference sequence).